The source of this T cell receptor beta chain is a study of T-cell memory formation after mild COVID-19. About the research overall: Largely donor-specific sequence clusters came from a couple of donors.

With 0 bases removed from V and 3 bases from J, the gap between germline ends came to 12 bases. The CDR3 spans 15 residues. CDR1 is SGDLS and CDR2 is YYNGEE in the germline V gene. This clonotype was counted a few times. As yet, its antigen is unknown. General study points: Clones shrinking between day 15 and 85 showed a balanced CD4/CD8 split, and those that grew later tilted toward CD4+. Pre-infection memory harbored some responding clones, suggesting cross-reactive memory joined.

Amplification by 5'RACE using constant-segment primers produced TCR alpha and TCR beta cDNA libraries that carried sample barcodes and UMIs. TCRdb independently ran MiXCR on the 5' RACE reads; one entry per CDR3 protein. The table shows 300,000 to 350,000 distinct CDR3 sequences, with around an eighth occurring only once. The chain uses TRBV9 and TRBJ2-5; D gene unclear. Source material: PBMCs or a T cell subset sorted from them (not recorded which). This clonotype was obtained from a man aged 18 to 35 who had mild COVID-19 (a few samples of this study predate the infection). Cell type and time point are not known. CDR3 nucleotides: TGTGCCAGCAGCGTAGCTCGCTATGGGGAAGAGACCCAGTACTTC. Translating gives CASSVARYGEETQYF.